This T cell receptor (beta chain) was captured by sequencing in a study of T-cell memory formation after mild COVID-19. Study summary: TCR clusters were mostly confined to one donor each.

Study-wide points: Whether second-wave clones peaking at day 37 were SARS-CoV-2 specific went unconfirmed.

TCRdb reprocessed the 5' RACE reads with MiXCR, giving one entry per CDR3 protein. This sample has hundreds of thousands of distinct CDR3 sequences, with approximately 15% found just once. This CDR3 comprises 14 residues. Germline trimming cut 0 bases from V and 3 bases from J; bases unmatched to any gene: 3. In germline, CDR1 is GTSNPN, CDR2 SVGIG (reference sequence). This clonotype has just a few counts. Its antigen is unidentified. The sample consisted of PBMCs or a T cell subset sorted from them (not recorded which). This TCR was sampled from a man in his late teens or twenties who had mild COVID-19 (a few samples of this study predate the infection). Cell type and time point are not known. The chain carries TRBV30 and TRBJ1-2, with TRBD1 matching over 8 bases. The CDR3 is CAWSVSGGHYGYTF. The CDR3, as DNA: TGTGCCTGGAGTGTTTCAGGGGGCCACTATGGCTACACCTTC.